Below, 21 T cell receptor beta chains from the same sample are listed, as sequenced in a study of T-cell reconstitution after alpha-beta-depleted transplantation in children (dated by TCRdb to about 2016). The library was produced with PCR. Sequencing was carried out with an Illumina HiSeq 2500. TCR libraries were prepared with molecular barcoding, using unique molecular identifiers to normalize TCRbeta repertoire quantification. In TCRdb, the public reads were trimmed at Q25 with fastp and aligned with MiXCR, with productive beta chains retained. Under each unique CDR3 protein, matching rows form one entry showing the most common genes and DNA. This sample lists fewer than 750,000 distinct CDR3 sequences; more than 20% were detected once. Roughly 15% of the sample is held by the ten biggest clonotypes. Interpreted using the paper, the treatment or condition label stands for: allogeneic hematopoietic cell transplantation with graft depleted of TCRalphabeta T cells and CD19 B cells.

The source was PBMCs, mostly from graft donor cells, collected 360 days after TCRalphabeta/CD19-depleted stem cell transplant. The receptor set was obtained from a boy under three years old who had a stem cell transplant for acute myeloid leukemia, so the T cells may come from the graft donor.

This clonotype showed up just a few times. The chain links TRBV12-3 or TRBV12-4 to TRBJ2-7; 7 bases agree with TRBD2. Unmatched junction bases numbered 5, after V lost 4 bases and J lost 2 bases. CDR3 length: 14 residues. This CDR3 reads CASSSAGETYEQYF. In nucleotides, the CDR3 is TGTGCCAGCAGTTCGGCGGGGGAAACCTACGAGCAGTACTTC.

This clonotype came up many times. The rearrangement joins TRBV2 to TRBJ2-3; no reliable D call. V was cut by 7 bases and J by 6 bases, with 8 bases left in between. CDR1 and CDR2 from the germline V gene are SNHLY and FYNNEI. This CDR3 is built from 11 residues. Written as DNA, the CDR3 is TGTGCCAGCAAGCTGAAGGATACGCAGTATTTT. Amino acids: CASKLKDTQYF.

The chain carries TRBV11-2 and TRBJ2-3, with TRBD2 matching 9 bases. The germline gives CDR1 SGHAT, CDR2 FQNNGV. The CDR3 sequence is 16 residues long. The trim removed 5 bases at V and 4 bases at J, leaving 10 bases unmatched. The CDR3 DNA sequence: TGTGCCAGCAGCCCTAGGGGCGGGGGGGCCGCAGATACGCAGTATTTT. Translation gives CASSPRGGGAADTQYF.

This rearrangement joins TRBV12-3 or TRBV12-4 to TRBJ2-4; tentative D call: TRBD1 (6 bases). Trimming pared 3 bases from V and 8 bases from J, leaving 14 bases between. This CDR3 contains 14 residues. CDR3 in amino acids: CASSLGQGTDIQYF. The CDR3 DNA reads TGTGCCAGCAGTTTGGGTCAGGGGACGGACATTCAGTACTTC.

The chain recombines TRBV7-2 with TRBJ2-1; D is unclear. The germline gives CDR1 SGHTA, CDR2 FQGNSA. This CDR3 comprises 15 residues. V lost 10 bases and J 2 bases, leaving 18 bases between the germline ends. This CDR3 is CAIKTTPQTYNEQFF. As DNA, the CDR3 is TGTGCCATCAAGACGACTCCGCAGACCTACAATGAGCAGTTCTTC. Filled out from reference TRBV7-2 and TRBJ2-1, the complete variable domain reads GAGVSQSPSNKVTEKGKDVELRCDPISGHTALYWYRQSLGQGLEFLIYFQGNSAPDKSGLPSDRFSAERTGGSVSTLTIQRTQQEDSAVYLCAIKTTPQTYNEQFFGPGTRLTVL.

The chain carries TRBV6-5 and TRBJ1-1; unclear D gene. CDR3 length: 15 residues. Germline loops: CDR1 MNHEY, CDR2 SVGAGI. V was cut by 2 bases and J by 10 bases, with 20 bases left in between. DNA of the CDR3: TGTGCCAGCAGTTACGCCGGGCAGAGGGTTGAGGGAGCTTTCTTT. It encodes CASSYAGQRVEGAFF.

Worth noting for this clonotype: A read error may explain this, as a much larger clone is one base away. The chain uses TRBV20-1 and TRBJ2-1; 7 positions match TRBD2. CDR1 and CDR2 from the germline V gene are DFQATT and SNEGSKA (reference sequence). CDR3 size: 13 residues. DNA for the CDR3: TGCTGTGCTAGGGCGGGGGTTTACAATGAGCAGTTCTTC. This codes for CCARAGVYNEQFF.

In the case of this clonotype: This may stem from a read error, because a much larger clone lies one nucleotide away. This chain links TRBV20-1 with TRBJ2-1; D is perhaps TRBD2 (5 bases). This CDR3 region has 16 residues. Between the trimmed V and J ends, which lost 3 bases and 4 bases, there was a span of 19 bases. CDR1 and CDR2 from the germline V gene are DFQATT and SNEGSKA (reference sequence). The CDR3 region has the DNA TGCAGTGCTAGTAGACGGGGTCTTCCCCGGTACAATGAGCAGTTCTTC. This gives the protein CSASRRGLPRYNEQFF.

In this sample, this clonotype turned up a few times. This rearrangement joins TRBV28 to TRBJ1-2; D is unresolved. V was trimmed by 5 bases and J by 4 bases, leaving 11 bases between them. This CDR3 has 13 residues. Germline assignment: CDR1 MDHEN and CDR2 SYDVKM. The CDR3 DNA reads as TGTGCCAGCAGTCCGCTAGGACGCTATGGCTACACCTTC. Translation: CASSPLGRYGYTF.

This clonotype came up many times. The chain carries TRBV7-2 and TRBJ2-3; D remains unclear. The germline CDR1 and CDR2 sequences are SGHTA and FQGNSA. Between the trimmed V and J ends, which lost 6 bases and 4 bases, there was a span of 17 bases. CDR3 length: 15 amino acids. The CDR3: CASSLMDSWADTQYF. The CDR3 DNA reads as TGTGCCAGCAGTCTCATGGATAGCTGGGCAGATACGCAGTATTTT. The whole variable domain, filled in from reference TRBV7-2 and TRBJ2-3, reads GAGVSQSPSNKVTEKGKDVELRCDPISGHTALYWYRQSLGQGLEFLIYFQGNSAPDKSGLPSDRFSAERTGGSVSTLTIQRTQQEDSAVYLCASSLMDSWADTQYFGPGTRLTVL.

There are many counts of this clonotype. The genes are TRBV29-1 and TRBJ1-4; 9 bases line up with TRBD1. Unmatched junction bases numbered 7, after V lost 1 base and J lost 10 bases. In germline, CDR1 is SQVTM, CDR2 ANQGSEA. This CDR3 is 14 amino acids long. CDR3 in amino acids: CSVEGGQGLGKLFF. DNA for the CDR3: TGCAGCGTTGAAGGTGGACAGGGGCTTGGAAAACTGTTTTTT.

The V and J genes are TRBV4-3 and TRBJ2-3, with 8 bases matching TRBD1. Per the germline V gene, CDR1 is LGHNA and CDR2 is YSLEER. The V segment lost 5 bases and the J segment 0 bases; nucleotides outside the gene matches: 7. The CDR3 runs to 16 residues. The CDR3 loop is CASSSGTGVSTDTQYF. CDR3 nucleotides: TGCGCCAGCAGCTCCGGGACAGGTGTGAGCACAGATACGCAGTATTTT.

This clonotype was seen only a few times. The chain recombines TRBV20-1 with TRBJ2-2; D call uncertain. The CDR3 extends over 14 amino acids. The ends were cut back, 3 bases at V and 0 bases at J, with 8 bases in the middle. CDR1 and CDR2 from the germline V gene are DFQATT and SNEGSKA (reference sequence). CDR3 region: CSASGPPNTGELFF. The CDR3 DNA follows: TGCAGTGCTAGCGGGCCCCCGAACACCGGGGAGCTGTTTTTT.

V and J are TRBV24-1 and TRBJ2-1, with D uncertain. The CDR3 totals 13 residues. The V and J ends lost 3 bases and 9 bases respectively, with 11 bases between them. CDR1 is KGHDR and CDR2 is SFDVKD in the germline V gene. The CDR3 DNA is TGTGCCACCAGTGATCCCCCACTCCCTGAGCAGTTCTTC. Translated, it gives CATSDPPLPEQFF.

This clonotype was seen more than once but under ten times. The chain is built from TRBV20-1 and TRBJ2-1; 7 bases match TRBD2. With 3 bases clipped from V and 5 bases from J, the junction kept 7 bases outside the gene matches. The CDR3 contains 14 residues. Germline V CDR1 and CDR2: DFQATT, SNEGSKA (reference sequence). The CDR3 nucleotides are TGCAGTGCTAGGCCAGCGGGGAGCAACAATGAGCAGTTCTTC. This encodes CSARPAGSNNEQFF.

The CDR3 here is CASSQDRTVYGYTF. For the CDR3, the DNA is TGCGCCAGCAGCCAAGACCGGACAGTCTATGGCTACACCTTC. V is TRBV4-3 and J is TRBJ1-2, with D tentatively TRBD1 (6 bases). CDR1 LGHNA and CDR2 YSLEER come from the germline V gene. Trimming shortened V by 0 bases and J by 4 bases, and 9 bases separated the two germline ends. The CDR3 sequence is 14 residues long.

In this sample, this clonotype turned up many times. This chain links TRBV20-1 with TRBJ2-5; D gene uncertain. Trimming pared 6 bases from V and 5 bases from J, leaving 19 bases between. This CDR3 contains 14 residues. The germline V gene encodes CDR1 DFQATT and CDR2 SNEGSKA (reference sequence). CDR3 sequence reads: CSADRARGAETQYF. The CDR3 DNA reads TGCAGTGCCGATAGGGCCAGAGGAGCTGAGACCCAGTACTTC.

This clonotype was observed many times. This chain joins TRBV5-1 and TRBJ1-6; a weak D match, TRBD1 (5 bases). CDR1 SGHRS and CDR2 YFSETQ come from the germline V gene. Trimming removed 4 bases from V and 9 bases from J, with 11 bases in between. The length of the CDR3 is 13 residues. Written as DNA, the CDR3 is TGCGCCAGCAGCCGGGACGGATTTTCACCCCTCCACTTT. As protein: CASSRDGFSPLHF.

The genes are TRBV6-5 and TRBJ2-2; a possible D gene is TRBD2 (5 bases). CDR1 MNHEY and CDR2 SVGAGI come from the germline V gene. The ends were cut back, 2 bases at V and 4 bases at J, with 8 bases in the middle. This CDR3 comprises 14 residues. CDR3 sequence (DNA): TGTGCCAGCAGTTACCCGGGAACCACCGGGGAGCTGTTTTTT. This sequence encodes CASSYPGTTGELFF.

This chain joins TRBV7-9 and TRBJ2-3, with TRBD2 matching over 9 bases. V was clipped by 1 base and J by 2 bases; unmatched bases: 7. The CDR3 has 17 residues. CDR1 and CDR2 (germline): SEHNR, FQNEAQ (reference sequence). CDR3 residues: CASSLDIAGGNTDTQYF. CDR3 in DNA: TGTGCCAGCAGCTTAGATATTGCGGGGGGGAACACAGATACGCAGTATTTT.

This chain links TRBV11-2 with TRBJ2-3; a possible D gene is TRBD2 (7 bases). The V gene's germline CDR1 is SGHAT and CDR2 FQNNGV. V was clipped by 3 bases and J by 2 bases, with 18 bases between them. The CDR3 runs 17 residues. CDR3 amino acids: CASSLVSGGPPTDTQYF. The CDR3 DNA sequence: TGTGCCAGCAGCTTGGTCTCCGGGGGGCCTCCCACAGATACGCAGTATTTT.